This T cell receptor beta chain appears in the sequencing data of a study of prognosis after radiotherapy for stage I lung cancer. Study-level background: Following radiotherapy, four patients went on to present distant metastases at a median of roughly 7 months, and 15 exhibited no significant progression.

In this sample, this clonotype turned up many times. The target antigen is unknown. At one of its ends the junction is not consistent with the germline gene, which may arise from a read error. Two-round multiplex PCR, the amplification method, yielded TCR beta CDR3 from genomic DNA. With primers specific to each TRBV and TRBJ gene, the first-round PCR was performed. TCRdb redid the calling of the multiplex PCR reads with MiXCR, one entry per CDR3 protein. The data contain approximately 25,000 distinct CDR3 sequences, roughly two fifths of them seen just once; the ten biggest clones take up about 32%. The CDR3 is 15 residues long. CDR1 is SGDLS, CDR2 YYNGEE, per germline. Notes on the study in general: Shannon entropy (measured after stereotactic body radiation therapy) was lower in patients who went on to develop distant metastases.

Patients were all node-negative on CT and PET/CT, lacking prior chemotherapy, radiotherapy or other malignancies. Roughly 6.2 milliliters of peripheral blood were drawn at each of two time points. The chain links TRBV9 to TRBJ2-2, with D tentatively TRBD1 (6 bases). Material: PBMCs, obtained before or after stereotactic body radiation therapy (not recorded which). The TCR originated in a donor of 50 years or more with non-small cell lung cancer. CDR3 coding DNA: TGTGCCAGCCGCGGGTCAGGGGAGAACACCAGGGAGCTGTTTTTT. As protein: CASRGSGENTRELFF.